These 16 T cell receptor beta chains share one sample of origin, sequenced in a study of shared clonotypes between healthy human individuals. The data were produced by immunoSEQ multiplex PCR, yet TCRdb's version contains in-frame clones alone and is incomplete. This sample has about 2.4 million clones, with approximately 94% found just once. Sequenced material: naive CD4+ T cells sorted from blood. Subset noted: CD45RA+ positively selected. The receptors originated from a man in his late teens or twenties in good health.

The genes are TRBV4-1 and TRBJ1-2; 9 positions agree with TRBD1. The CDR3 contains 18 residues. Trimming removed 2 bases from V and 8 bases from J; junction bases left unmatched: 18. The germline gives CDR1 MGHRA, CDR2 YSYEKL. The CDR3 region is CASSQQQSRDRAGQGYTF. CDR3 coding DNA: TGCGCCAGCAGCCAACAACAGAGCCGGGACAGGGCGGGACAAGGCTACACCTTC.

The rearrangement links TRBV7-2 to TRBJ2-2; TRBD1 aligns across 8 bases. V lost 4 bases and J lost 8; bases outside the gene matches: 6. From germline, CDR1 is SGHTA and CDR2 FQGNSA. The CDR3 length is 14 residues. The CDR3 coding sequence is TGTGCCAGCAGCTCATCAGGGGGCTGGGGGGAGCTGTTTTTT. It encodes CASSSSGGWGELFF.

This clone appeared a single time. CDR3 loop: CSVERPRRGGSYEQYF. The CDR3, as DNA: TGCAGCGTTGAGCGCCCTCGGAGGGGCGGGTCCTACGAGCAGTACTTC. This chain joins TRBV29-1 and TRBJ2-7; a weak D match, TRBD2 (6 bases). Trimming stripped 3 bases from V and 1 base from J, with 19 bases between. This CDR3 comprises 16 residues. CDR1 SQVTM and CDR2 ANQGSEA come from the germline V gene.

The chain uses TRBV2 and TRBJ2-6, with TRBD1 as a possible D gene (6 bases). The germline V gene has CDR1 SNHLY and CDR2 FYNNEI. Trimming took off 2 bases at V and 2 bases at J, with 10 bases between the two ends. The CDR3 runs 16 residues. The CDR3: CASSEQKGAGANVLTF. CDR3 DNA sequence: TGTGCCAGCAGTGAACAAAAGGGGGCTGGGGCCAACGTCCTGACTTTC.

The chain is built from TRBV18 and TRBJ2-2; TRBD1 matches at 7 bases. This CDR3 is 16 amino acids long. Germline CDR1 KGHSH, CDR2 LQKENI. With V trimmed by 3 bases and J by 4 bases, 8 bases remained unmatched. The CDR3 DNA is TGTGCCAGCTCACCGGGACAGCCGGCGATCACCGGGGAGCTGTTTTTT. Translated, it gives CASSPGQPAITGELFF.

This clone has a handful of counts. The chain is built from TRBV6-5 and TRBJ1-5; D unclear. Trimming took 5 bases from V and 4 from J, leaving 6 bases between them. The CDR3 has 12 amino acids. Germline CDR1 and CDR2: MNHEY and SVGAGI. In DNA, the CDR3 is TGTGCCAGCAGTACCAGGAATCAGCCCCAGCATTTT. Translation: CASSTRNQPQHF.

Points on this clone: A read error may produce the germline difference seen at one junction end. The V gene is TRBV27, the J gene TRBJ2-7; 8 bases map to TRBD1. CDR1 is MNHEY, CDR2 SMNVEV, per germline (reference sequence). The length of the CDR3 is 13 residues. The CDR3 is CASSLYSGTGKTF. The CDR3, as DNA: TGTGCCAGCAGTTTATATTCGGGGACAGGTAAAACCTTC.

This clone was counted a single time. The V and J genes are TRBV5-6 and TRBJ2-5, with D maybe TRBD1 (5 bases). There are 15 residues in the CDR3. Germline V gene sequence: CDR1 SGHDT, CDR2 YYEEEE. Trimming took 4 bases from V and 7 from J, leaving 20 bases between them. CDR3 amino acids: CASSLGQPGVSTQYF. The CDR3 DNA is TGTGCCAGCAGCCTGGGGCAGCCCGGAGTGTCGACCCAGTACTTC.

The chain has TRBV7-9 and TRBJ1-2; D not certain. CDR1 and CDR2 (germline): SEHNR, FQNEAQ (reference sequence). V was shortened by 1 base and J by 6 bases, with 15 bases between the two germline ends. There are 15 residues in the CDR3. This chain's CDR3 is CASSLGSRVWNGYTF. The DNA for the CDR3 is TGTGCCAGCAGCTTAGGCTCGAGGGTATGGAATGGCTACACCTTC.

The V and J genes are TRBV10-3 and TRBJ2-7; 8 nucleotides line up with TRBD1. Germline-derived CDR1 and CDR2 are ENHRY and SYGVKD. This CDR3 region has 12 residues. J lost 6 bases, V lost 10 bases, and 8 bases had no gene match. The CDR3 is CATQGGVGEQYF. CDR3 nucleotides: TGTGCCACACAGGGGGGAGTAGGCGAGCAGTACTTC.

This chain joins TRBV18 and TRBJ2-7; 8 bases are shared with TRBD1. The V and J ends lost 3 bases and 0 bases, in that order; junction bases with no gene match: 13. The CDR3 is 18 amino acids. CDR1 and CDR2 from the germline V gene are KGHSH and LQKENI. The CDR3 is CASSPRSPRQGNSYEQYF. The CDR3 bases are TGTGCCAGCTCACCCCGTTCCCCCCGACAGGGGAACTCCTACGAGCAGTACTTC.

The chain is built from TRBV12-5 and TRBJ2-1, with TRBD2 matching 7 bases. This CDR3 has 17 amino acids. V trimming: 2 bases; J trimming: 7 bases; junction bases outside the gene matches: 14. Per germline, CDR1 LGHNT and CDR2 FRNRAP. The CDR3 DNA sequence: TGTGCTAGTGGTTTGTTGTTGAACCGGGACTACCGGAATGAGCAGTTCTTC. Translation gives CASGLLLNRDYRNEQFF. Combining the CDR3 with reference TRBV12-5 and TRBJ2-1 gives the whole variable domain DARVTQTPRHKVTEMGQEVTMRCQPILGHNTVFWYRQTMMQGLELLAYFRNRAPLDDSGMPKDRFSAEMPDATLATLKIQPSEPRDSAVYFCASGLLLNRDYRNEQFFGPGTRLTVL.

This chain connects TRBV9 to TRBJ2-7, with D perhaps given as TRBD1 or TRBD2 (5 bases each). Trimming removed 0 bases at V and 6 bases at J, with 10 bases between. CDR3 size: 13 residues. The germline CDR1 and CDR2 sequences are SGDLS and YYNGEE. CDR3 in amino acids: CASSVEAGAEQYF. DNA of the CDR3: TGTGCCAGCAGCGTAGAAGCCGGGGCCGAGCAGTACTTC.

The rearrangement uses TRBV5-1 and TRBJ2-7; 9 nucleotides align to TRBD2. CDR1 SGHRS and CDR2 YFSETQ come from the germline V gene. Losses at the gene ends were 4 bases for V and 1 base for J; bases not matched to a gene: 6. This CDR3 contains 15 residues. The DNA for the CDR3 is TGCGCCAGCAGCGGCTCGGGACTAGCATCCTACGAGCAGTACTTC. It specifies CASSGSGLASYEQYF.

The V and J genes are TRBV4-3 and TRBJ2-7; 8 bases align to TRBD2. V shed 0 bases, J shed 4 bases, and the junction held 14 bases outside the gene matches. Germline assignment: CDR1 LGHNA and CDR2 YSLEER. CDR3 length: 18 residues. The CDR3 reads CASSQELWGTRIFYEQYF. CDR3 in DNA: TGCGCCAGCAGCCAAGAATTGTGGGGGACTAGAATATTTTACGAGCAGTACTTC.

This clone was detected once. This chain connects TRBV6-6 to TRBJ2-7; 7 nucleotides align to TRBD1. The CDR3 is 14 residues long. J was trimmed by 6 bases and V by 6 bases; bases with no gene match: 11. Germline V lookup: CDR1 MNHNY, CDR2 SVGAGI (reference sequence). This CDR3 reads CASRRDSVFVEQYF. CDR3 DNA sequence: TGTGCCAGCAGACGGGACAGCGTGTTCGTCGAGCAGTACTTC.